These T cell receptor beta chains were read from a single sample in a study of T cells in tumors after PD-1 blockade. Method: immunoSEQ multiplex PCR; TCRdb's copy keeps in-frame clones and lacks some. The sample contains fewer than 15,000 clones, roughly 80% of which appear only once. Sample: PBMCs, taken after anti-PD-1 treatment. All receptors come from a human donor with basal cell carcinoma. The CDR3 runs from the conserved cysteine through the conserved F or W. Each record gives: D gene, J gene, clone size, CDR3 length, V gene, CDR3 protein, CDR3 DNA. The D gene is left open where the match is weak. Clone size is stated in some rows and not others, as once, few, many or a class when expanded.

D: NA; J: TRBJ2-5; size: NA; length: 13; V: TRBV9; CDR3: CASSVGAQETQYF; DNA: TGTGCCAGCAGCGTAGGGGCCCAAGAGACCCAGTACTTC
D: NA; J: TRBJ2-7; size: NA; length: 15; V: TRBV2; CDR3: CASRKDSAQRGEQYF; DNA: TGTGCCAGCAGGAAGGATTCGGCACAGAGGGGGGAGCAGTACTTC
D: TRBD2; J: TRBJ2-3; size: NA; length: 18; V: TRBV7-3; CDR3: CASSRTSGSIGGTDTQYF; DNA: TGTGCCAGCAGCCGGACTAGCGGGAGTATTGGTGGCACAGATACGCAGTATTTT
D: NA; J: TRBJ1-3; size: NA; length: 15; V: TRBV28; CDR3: CASSSGSLSGNTIYF; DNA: TGTGCCAGCAGTTCTGGCAGCCTCTCTGGAAACACCATATATTTT
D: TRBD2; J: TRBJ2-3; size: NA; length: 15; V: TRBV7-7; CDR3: CASSPETSGTDTQYF; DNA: TGTGCCAGCAGCCCTGAGACTAGCGGCACAGATACGCAGTATTTT
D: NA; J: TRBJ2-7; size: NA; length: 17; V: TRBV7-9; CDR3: CASSSYTTWTALNEQYF; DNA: TGTGCCAGCAGCTCCTACACGACTTGGACAGCTCTGAACGAGCAGTACTTC
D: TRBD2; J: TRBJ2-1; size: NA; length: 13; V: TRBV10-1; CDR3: CASSMGLAGDLFF; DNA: TGCGCCAGCAGCATGGGACTAGCGGGAGATCTGTTCTTC
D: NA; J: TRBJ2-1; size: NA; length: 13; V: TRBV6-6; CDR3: CASRARHNNEQFF; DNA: TGTGCCAGCAGGGCCCGGCATAACAATGAGCAGTTCTTC
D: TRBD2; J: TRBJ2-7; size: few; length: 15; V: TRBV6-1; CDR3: CASSEETSGGYEQYF; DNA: TGTGCCAGCAGTGAAGAGACTAGCGGAGGCTACGAGCAGTACTTC
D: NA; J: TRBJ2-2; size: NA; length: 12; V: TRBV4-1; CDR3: CASTPNTGELFF; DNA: TGCGCCAGCACTCCGAACACCGGGGAGCTGTTTTTT
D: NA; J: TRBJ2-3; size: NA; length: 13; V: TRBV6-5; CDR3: CASSWDRAGGQYF; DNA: TGTGCCAGCAGTTGGGACAGGGCGGGAGGGCAGTATTTT